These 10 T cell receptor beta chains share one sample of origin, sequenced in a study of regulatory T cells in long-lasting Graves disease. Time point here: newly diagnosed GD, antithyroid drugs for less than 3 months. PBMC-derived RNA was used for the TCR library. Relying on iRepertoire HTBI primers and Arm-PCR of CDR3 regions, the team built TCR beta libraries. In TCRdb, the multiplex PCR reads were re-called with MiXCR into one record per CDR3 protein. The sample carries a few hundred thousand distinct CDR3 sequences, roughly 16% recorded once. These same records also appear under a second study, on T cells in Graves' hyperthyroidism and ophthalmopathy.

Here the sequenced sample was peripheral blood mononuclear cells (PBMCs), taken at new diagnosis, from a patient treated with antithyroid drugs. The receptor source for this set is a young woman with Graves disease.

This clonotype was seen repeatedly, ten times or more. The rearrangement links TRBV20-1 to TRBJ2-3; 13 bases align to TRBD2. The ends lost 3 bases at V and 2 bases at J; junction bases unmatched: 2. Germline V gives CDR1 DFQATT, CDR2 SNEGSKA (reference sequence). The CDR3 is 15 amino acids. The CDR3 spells CSASTSGGVTDTQYF. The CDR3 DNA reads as TGCAGTGCTAGTACTAGCGGGGGGGTCACAGATACGCAGTATTTT.

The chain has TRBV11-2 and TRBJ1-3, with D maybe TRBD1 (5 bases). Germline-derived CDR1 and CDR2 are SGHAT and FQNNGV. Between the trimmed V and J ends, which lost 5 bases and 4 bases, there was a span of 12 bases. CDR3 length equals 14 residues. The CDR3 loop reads CASSTTGPGNTIYF. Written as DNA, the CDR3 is TGTGCCAGCAGCACCACAGGACCCGGAAACACCATATATTTT.

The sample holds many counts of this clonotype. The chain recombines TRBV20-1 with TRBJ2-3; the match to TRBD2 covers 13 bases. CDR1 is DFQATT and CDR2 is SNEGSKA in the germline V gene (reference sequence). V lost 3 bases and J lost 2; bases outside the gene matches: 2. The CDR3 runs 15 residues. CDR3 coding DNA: TGCAGTGCTAGCGGGACTAGCGGGAACACAGATACGCAGTATTTT. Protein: CSASGTSGNTDTQYF.

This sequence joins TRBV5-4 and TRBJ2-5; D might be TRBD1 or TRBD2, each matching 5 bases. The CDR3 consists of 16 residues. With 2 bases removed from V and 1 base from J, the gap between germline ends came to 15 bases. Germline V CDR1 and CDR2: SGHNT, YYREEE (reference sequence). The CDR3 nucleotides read TGTGCCAGCAGCTTTGGTGGGTGGGGGATCCAAGAGACCCAGTACTTC. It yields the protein CASSFGGWGIQETQYF. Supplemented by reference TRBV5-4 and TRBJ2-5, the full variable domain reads ETGVTQSPTHLIKTRGQQVTLRCSSQSGHNTVSWYQQALGQGPQFIFQYYREEENGRGNFPPRFSGLQFPNYSSELNVNALELDDSALYLCASSFGGWGIQETQYFGPGTRLLVL.

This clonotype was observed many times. The CDR3 DNA is TGCAGTGCTAGAGACAGGCGGAAGAACACTGAAGCTTTCTTT. Encoded protein: CSARDRRKNTEAFF. This chain connects TRBV20-1 to TRBJ1-1; no definite D call. The CDR3 totals 14 residues. V was cut by 0 bases and J by 1 base, with 9 bases left in between. Germline-derived CDR1 and CDR2 are DFQATT and SNEGSKA (reference sequence).

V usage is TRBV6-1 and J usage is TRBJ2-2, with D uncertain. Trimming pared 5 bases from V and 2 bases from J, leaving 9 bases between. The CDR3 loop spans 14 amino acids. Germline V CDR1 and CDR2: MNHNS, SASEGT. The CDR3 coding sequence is TGTGCCAGCAGTCTAACACCAAACACCGGGGAGCTGTTTTTT. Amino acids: CASSLTPNTGELFF.

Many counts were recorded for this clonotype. The CDR3: CASSLGGTGGNIQYF. The CDR3 DNA follows: TGTGCCAGCAGTTTAGGGGGGACAGGGGGAAACATTCAGTACTTC. The chain uses TRBV27 and TRBJ2-4; 11 positions agree with TRBD1. V dropped 2 bases and J dropped 6; count of bases not matched to a gene: 3. The CDR3 is 15 residues long. Germline loops: CDR1 MNHEY, CDR2 SMNVEV (reference sequence).

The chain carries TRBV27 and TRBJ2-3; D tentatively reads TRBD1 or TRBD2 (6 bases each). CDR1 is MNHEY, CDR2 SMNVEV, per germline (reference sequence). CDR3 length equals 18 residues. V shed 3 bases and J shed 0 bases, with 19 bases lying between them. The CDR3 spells CASSFLGASGASTDTQYF. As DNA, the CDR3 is TGTGCCAGCAGTTTCTTAGGGGCGTCGGGGGCTAGCACAGATACGCAGTATTTT.

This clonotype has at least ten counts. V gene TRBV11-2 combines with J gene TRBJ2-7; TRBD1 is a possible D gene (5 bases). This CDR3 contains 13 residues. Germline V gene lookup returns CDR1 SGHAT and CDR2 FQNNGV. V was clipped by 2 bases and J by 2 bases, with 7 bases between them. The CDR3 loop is CASSLTGAYEQYF. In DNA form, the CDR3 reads TGTGCCAGCAGCTTAACAGGTGCCTACGAGCAGTACTTC.

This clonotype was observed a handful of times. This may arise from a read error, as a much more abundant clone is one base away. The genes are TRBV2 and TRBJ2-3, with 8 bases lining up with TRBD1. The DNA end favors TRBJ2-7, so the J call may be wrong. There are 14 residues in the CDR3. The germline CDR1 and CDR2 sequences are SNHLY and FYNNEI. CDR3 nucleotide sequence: TGTGCCAGCAGTGGGGACAGGTGCGGCTACGAGCAGTACTTC. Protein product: CASSGDRCGYEQYF.